This TCR beta chain was sequenced during a study of T cells in Graves' hyperthyroidism and ophthalmopathy (dated by TCRdb to about 2019). At the level of the whole study: Peripheral blood samples were taken at initial diagnosis, before any treatment was given. TCR V-J signatures able to tell the groups apart were searched for in a discovery cohort of approximately 95 patients, of whom roughly 42 had Graves' ophthalmopathy and roughly 59 had stable Graves' hyperthyroidism. An independent validation cohort of under 20 hyperthyroidism patients and 17 patients who later progressed to ophthalmopathy tested prospective prediction of ophthalmopathy. For training and testing, the 100 or so patients in the discovery cohort were randomly divided in a 7:3 ratio. Thyroid tissue and blood T-cell repertoires from roughly six Graves' hyperthyroidism patients were also compared in the study. Once sampling was done, hyperthyroidism patients were given methimazole at a starting dose of 30 mg daily, whereas ophthalmopathy patients were given high-dose intravenous methylprednisolone. TCR Vbeta CDR3 sequencing of 120 to 150 peripheral blood samples (fewer than 45 ophthalmopathy, 70 to 85 hyperthyroidism and approximately 17 progressor patients) is reported in the paper. Here is what the overall study found, with its caveats: No statistical method was used to fix the sample size in advance, and group allocation was not hidden from the investigators. A 13 V-J signature model separated ophthalmopathy from stable hyperthyroidism, with roughly 88% sensitivity and approximately 81% specificity in cross-validation and 80%/75% in testing. In validation, the model predicted progression to ophthalmopathy with 55% to 71% sensitivity and over 72% specificity, a median of about 6.7 months before onset. Blood samples also contained most of the expanded thyroid clonotypes (frequency above 0.001), which suggests that blood repertoires may reflect thyroid immune responses.

Ends trimmed: V by 0 bases, J by 1 base; bases unmatched to a gene: 7. From its cysteine to its phenylalanine, the CDR3 spans 16 amino acids. The read is trimmed to its CDR3 DNA, 48 bases read in frame from base 1. Per the germline V gene, SGHRS is the CDR1 and YFSETQ is the CDR2. The TCR beta CDR3 regions were amplified from RNA transcripts. A first-round RT-PCR of the TCR CDR3 used the HTBI primer set with the Qiagen OneStep RT-PCR kit. The libraries were constructed in a second round of multiplex PCR and then size-selected and purified. Sequencing of the libraries was done on an Illumina HiSeq2000 using paired-end 100 bp reads. Per the original workflow: SOAPnuke was used to process the raw data, throwing out any read that contained adapters or uncalled bases, had a mean Phred below 15, or lacked an exact constant-primer or identifier match. COPE v1.2.5 was used to merge high-quality paired reads, and clonotypes were defined as unique nucleotide sequences. Clonotypes were aligned to IMGT TRBV, TRBD and TRBJ reference segments using MiTCR v1.1. The analysis included only V-J combinations with a frequency above 0.0001, which together covered roughly 99% of the repertoires. A TCS score was defined as the ratio of F50 (clonal expansion) to E x V (chaos), with BLOSUM62-based TCRdist applied between CDR3 peptides within each V-J. Welch's t-statistics and random forest reduced roughly 530 V-J features to roughly 13, which were used in a naive Bayes classifier (R e1071). TCRdb ran its own pipeline on the public reads, namely fastp trimming at Q25 and MiXCR clone calling, and kept in-frame beta chains. Here each entry gathers all rows of one CDR3 protein and keeps the most common genes and DNA. TCRdb's processing, not the authors' own work, is the source of the V and J calls. The sample table shows about 380,000 distinct CDR3 sequences, and about 13% are seen once. Together, the top ten hold around 21% of the sample.

This clonotype was recorded a few times. Its recognized antigen is unknown. Qualities for individual bases were not recorded, and no much larger clone is one base off. Hyperthyroidism patients were newly diagnosed, had a disease duration of under 2 months, and were aged 18 to 65 years. Patients with uncontrolled infections, other autoimmune diseases, pregnancy or lactation were excluded. Diagnoses were established on the basis of clinical symptoms, serum thyroxine and TRAb, thyroid ultrasound, and orbital computed tomography. For progressor patients, blood was drawn at the first diagnosis of hyperthyroidism, before any ophthalmopathy symptoms had appeared. PBMCs were separated from approximately 10 ml of fresh peripheral blood using Ficoll-Paque density gradient centrifugation. Progressor patients were first diagnosed with Graves' hyperthyroidism and then developed ophthalmopathy during follow-up. Total RNA was extracted using Trizol reagent, and RNA quality was assessed on an Agilent 2100 Bioanalyzer.

The receptor was isolated from a young man with Graves' hyperthyroidism that later progressed to Graves' ophthalmopathy. Sequences were obtained from blood. The sequence links TRBV5-1 to TRBJ2-7, with 7 bases matching TRBD2. For the CDR3, the sequence is CASSLEWPGGSYEQYF. Read as DNA, the sequence is TGCGCCAGCAGCTTGGAGTGGCCGGGGGGTTCCTACGAGCAGTACTTC.